Presented here are 6 T cell receptor beta chains from one specimen sequenced in a study of blood T cell repertoires in COVID-19. Profiled with immunoSEQ multiplex PCR; TCRdb holds only in-frame clones, not every one. Of approximately 240,000 clones in the sample, approximately 84% were seen once. Sequencing was carried out using peripheral blood. The receptors come from a woman aged 55-70 years with acute or convalescent COVID-19.

V is TRBV10-3 and J is TRBJ1-6; 7 positions match TRBD1. Trimming took 10 bases from V and 14 from J; bases not matched to a gene: 11. The CDR3 covers 12 residues. Germline loops: CDR1 ENHRY, CDR2 SYGVKD. In nucleotides, the CDR3 is TGTGCCACGGGACAGCCTCCGTCCGCCCTCCACTTT. As protein: CATGQPPSALHF.

The gene calls are TRBV5-1 and TRBJ2-3; 8 positions agree with TRBD2. CDR3 size: 15 residues. Trimming cost V 2 bases and J 6 bases; bases outside gene matches: 8. The germline gives CDR1 SGHRS, CDR2 YFSETQ. The CDR3 loop is CASSLAGELRDTQYF. The CDR3 bases are TGCGCCAGCAGCTTAGCGGGGGAGCTCCGGGATACGCAGTATTTT.

The chain employs TRBV11-3 and TRBJ2-1; D may be TRBD2 (5 bases). Between the trimmed V and J ends, which lost 5 bases and 11 bases, there was a span of 13 bases. The germline V gene has CDR1 SGHNT and CDR2 YENEEA. The CDR3 covers 12 residues. The CDR3 protein is CASSLRNGKQFF. Here the CDR3 DNA reads TGTGCCAGCAGCCTACGGAACGGGAAGCAGTTCTTC.

The rearrangement joins TRBV2 to TRBJ2-3; TRBD2 matches at 7 bases. The CDR3 contains 21 residues. V trimming: 6 bases; J trimming: 0 bases; junction bases outside the gene matches: 24. Germline V lookup: CDR1 SNHLY, CDR2 FYNNEI. CDR3 DNA sequence: TGTGCCAGCAGCCCGCCGGGGGGTCGGAATATCGGTCCGCAGAGCACAGATACGCAGTATTTT. It encodes CASSPPGGRNIGPQSTDTQYF. Combining the CDR3 with reference TRBV2 and TRBJ2-3 gives the whole variable domain EPEVTQTPSHQVTQMGQEVILRCVPISNHLYFYWYRQILGQKVEFLVSFYNNEISEKSEIFDDQFSVERPDGSNFTLKIRSTKLEDSAMYFCASSPPGGRNIGPQSTDTQYFGPGTRLTVL.

The V call is TRBV14, the J call TRBJ1-6, with 7 nucleotides matching TRBD1. The CDR3 runs 18 residues. The junction had 10 bases not matched to a gene; V was cut back by 4 bases and J by 1 base. From germline, CDR1 is SGHDN and CDR2 FVKESK. CDR3 in DNA: TGTGCCAGCAGCCCCCGGGACAGCTGGAGATCCTATAATTCACCCCTCCACTTT. Residues: CASSPRDSWRSYNSPLHF.

The chain joins TRBV6-1 to TRBJ2-7; D may be TRBD2 (6 bases). V was pared by 2 bases and J by 12 bases, with 14 bases between. Germline V gene data show CDR1 as MNHNS and CDR2 as SASEGT. This CDR3 has 12 residues. The CDR3, as DNA: TGTGCCAGCAGTGAAAAGGCCGGAGGGCTGTACTTC. Its translation is CASSEKAGGLYF.